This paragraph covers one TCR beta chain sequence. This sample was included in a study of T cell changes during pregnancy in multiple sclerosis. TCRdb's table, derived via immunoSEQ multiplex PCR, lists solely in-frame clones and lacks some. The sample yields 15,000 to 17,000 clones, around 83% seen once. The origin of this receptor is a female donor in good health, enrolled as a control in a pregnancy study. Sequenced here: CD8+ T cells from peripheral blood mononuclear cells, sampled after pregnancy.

The CDR3 nucleotides read TGTGCCAGCAGCGCCGACAGGGGCAATCAGCCCCAGCATTTT. It is translated as CASSADRGNQPQHF. The rearrangement links TRBV7-9 to TRBJ1-5, with 7 bases identical to TRBD1. Trimming cost V 5 bases and J 2 bases; bases outside gene matches: 3. Germline CDR1 is SEHNR and CDR2 is FQNEAQ (reference sequence). The CDR3 covers 14 residues. Filled out from reference TRBV7-9 and TRBJ1-5, the complete variable domain reads DTGVSQNPRHKITKRGQNVTFRCDPISEHNRLYWYRQTLGQGPEFLTYFQNEAQLEKSRLLSDRFSAERPKGSFSTLEIQRTEQGDSAMYLCASSADRGNQPQHFGDGTRLSIL.